This T cell receptor beta chain was sequenced in a study of PD-L1 blockade in urothelial cancer. The overall study: Males with bladder-origin urothelial cancer constituted about 85% of the roughly 29 patients.

This clone was detected once. V lost 1 base to trimming and J lost 2 bases; unmatched junction nucleotides: 5. Germline CDR1 is MGHRA and CDR2 is YSYEKL. This CDR3 is built from 16 residues. Indicated time point: pretreatment peripheral blood. Each patient contributed between 1 and 8 total time points of blood mononuclear cells, pretreatment and during treatment. Synthetic TCR analog templates were spiked into each PCR. Sequencing was performed with immunoSEQ multiplex PCR; in TCRdb, only in-frame clones are kept and a portion is missing. The table lists tens of thousands of clones, over 75% of them singletons, with roughly 17% in the top ten.

This specimen consisted of PBMCs, obtained around atezolizumab (anti-PD-L1) treatment. The chain combines TRBV4-1 with TRBJ2-3; 8 bases fit TRBD2. The sequence derives from a man in his 60s with urothelial cancer. The chain's CDR3 is CASSQVLAGATDTQYF. CDR3 nucleotide sequence: TGCGCCAGCAGCCAAGTCCTAGCGGGTGCCACAGATACGCAGTATTTT.